The present entry profiles one T cell receptor beta chain with its context. The target antigen is unknown. TCRdb re-derived calls from the 5' RACE reads in MiXCR, one entry per CDR3 protein. This table has 120,000 or so distinct CDR3 sequences, approximately 15% appearing once. The data derive from a study of T-cell memory formation after mild COVID-19. Study in general: Largely, the TCR clusters proved donor specific.

Germline CDR1 is SGDLS and CDR2 is YYNGEE. This CDR3 has 18 amino acids. Unmatched junction bases numbered 12, after V lost 0 bases and J lost 3 bases. Findings and caveats of the study: Chiefly within CM and EM were the contracting CD4+ clones; CD8+ ones were within EMRA. Among clones contracting day 15 to 85, CD4/CD8 was balanced, whereas later expanders leaned CD4+. Whether day 37 second-wave clones are SARS-CoV-2-specific was not confirmed.

This TCR was sampled from a man between 18 and 35 years old who had mild COVID-19 (a few samples of this study predate the infection). Cell type and time point are not known. Material: PBMCs or a T cell subset sorted from them (not recorded which). This rearrangement joins TRBV9 to TRBJ2-7; 10 nucleotides align to TRBD1. Here the CDR3 reads CASSVGPGQGNTGYEQYV. The CDR3 DNA sequence: TGTGCCAGCAGCGTAGGCCCGGGACAGGGGAATACGGGCTACGAGCAGTACGTC.